The 25 T cell receptor beta chains presented below share a single source sample, sequenced in a study of blood T cell repertoires in COVID-19. Assay: immunoSEQ multiplex PCR; the TCRdb copy retains only in-frame clones and omits some. The table has under 350,000 clones, about nine tenths seen once; the top ten hold roughly 3%. The sample taken for sequencing was PBMCs or T cells enriched from blood (not recorded which). These receptors originate from a woman in her late teens or twenties who had recovered from COVID-19.

The V gene is TRBV7-2, the J gene TRBJ2-5; no reliable D call. The germline CDR1 and CDR2 sequences are SGHTA and FQGNSA. CDR3 length equals 16 residues. Trimming left V 5 bases short and J 5 bases short, with 21 bases between. CDR3 amino acids: CASSPQLVASRETQYF. The CDR3 DNA sequence: TGTGCCAGCAGCCCCCAACTTGTAGCATCGCGGGAGACCCAGTACTTC.

The V gene is TRBV6-2 or TRBV6-3, the J gene TRBJ2-5; 7 nucleotides agree with TRBD1. The CDR3 extends over 13 amino acids. Germline CDR1 and CDR2: MNHEY and SVGEGT. J lost 2 bases, V lost 5 bases, and 2 bases had no gene match. In DNA, the CDR3 is TGTGCCAGCAGTGGGACAGCACAAGAGACCCAGTACTTC. It specifies CASSGTAQETQYF.

The DNA for the CDR3 is TGCGCCAGCAGCTCCACAGGGTCGGCTGGAAACACCATATATTTT. The encoded protein is CASSSTGSAGNTIYF. This chain uses TRBV5-1 with TRBJ1-3; TRBD1 is a possible D gene (6 bases). V dropped 3 bases and J dropped 2 bases, with 12 bases sitting between them. Per germline, CDR1 SGHRS and CDR2 YFSETQ. The CDR3 extends over 15 amino acids. The whole variable domain, filled in from reference TRBV5-1 and TRBJ1-3, reads KAGVTQTPRYLIKTRGQQVTLSCSPISGHRSVSWYQQTPGQGLQFLFEYFSETQRNKGNFPGRFSGRQFSNSRSEMNVSTLELGDSALYLCASSSTGSAGNTIYFGEGSWLTVV.

This clone occurred once. The chain couples TRBV27 to TRBJ1-6; D is ambiguous. The germline V and J ends were trimmed by 2 bases and 8 bases, with 13 bases remaining between them. The CDR3 contains 15 residues. Germline loops: CDR1 MNHEY, CDR2 SMNVEV (reference sequence). In DNA form, the CDR3 reads TGTGCCAGCAGTTTAGACTTAGGTTGGGATTCACCCCTCCACTTT. Translation: CASSLDLGWDSPLHF.

This chain joins TRBV4-3 and TRBJ1-5, with a tentative D call TRBD1 (5 bases). V was clipped by 1 base and J by 3 bases, with 10 bases between them. The length of the CDR3 is 15 residues. Germline CDR1 and CDR2: LGHNA and YSLEER. Written as DNA, the CDR3 is TGCGCCAGCAGCCAAGGTAGGACATACAATCAGCCCCAGCATTTT. Residues: CASSQGRTYNQPQHF.

This chain uses TRBV27 with TRBJ1-2; TRBD1 might be the D (6 bases). The CDR3 runs to 17 residues. Trimming shortened V by 1 base and J by 8 bases, and 23 bases separated the two germline ends. Germline CDR1 is MNHEY and CDR2 is SMNVEV (reference sequence). DNA for the CDR3: TGTGCCAGCAGTTTATACAGCGGGGACACTTATCTGGGGGGCTACACCTTC. Translated: CASSLYSGDTYLGGYTF.

V and J are TRBV19 and TRBJ2-3; 7 nucleotides align to TRBD1. The CDR3 is 15 residues long. Trimming at V came to 10 bases and at J to 2 bases, leaving 12 bases not matched to a gene. Germline CDR1 and CDR2: LNHDA and SQIVND (reference sequence). The CDR3 sequence: CATTPGTEATDTQYF. The CDR3 DNA is TGTGCCACCACACCCGGGACAGAGGCCACAGATACGCAGTATTTT.

The CDR3 loop reads CASSRTSGRAWVYEQYF. As DNA, the CDR3 is TGTGCCAGCAGCCGGACTAGCGGGAGGGCGTGGGTCTACGAGCAGTACTTC. The chain recombines TRBV3-1 (or the pseudogene TRBV3-2) with TRBJ2-7; 15 positions agree with TRBD2. Unmatched junction bases numbered 7, after V lost 4 bases and J lost 3 bases. Germline V gives CDR1 LGHDT, CDR2 YNNKEL (reference sequence). The CDR3 extends over 17 amino acids.

This sequence joins TRBV28 and TRBJ1-2, with 10 bases lining up with TRBD1. Unmatched junction bases numbered 7, after V lost 2 bases and J lost 4 bases. CDR1 and CDR2 from the germline V gene are MDHEN and SYDVKM. There are 16 residues in the CDR3. CDR3: CASSLAGTGVSYGYTF. As DNA, the CDR3 is TGTGCCAGCAGTTTAGCCGGGACAGGGGTTAGCTATGGCTACACCTTC.

The chain links TRBV19 to TRBJ1-1; TRBD1 is a possible D gene (6 bases). The CDR3 is made up of 15 amino acids. V was cut by 3 bases and J by 1 base, with 12 bases left in between. Germline values: CDR1 LNHDA, CDR2 SQIVND (reference sequence). CDR3 sequence (DNA): TGTGCCAGTAGTATCCCGACAGGCCGGAACACTGAAGCTTTCTTT. Protein sequence: CASSIPTGRNTEAFF.

This clone was seen once. This sequence joins TRBV11-2 and TRBJ2-2; D is undetermined. CDR3 size: 17 residues. Germline V gives CDR1 SGHAT, CDR2 FQNNGV. V lost 0 bases, J lost 4 bases, and 15 bases lay in between. The CDR3 DNA reads as TGTGCCAGCAGCTTAGAGAAAATCTGGAGTTCCACCGGGGAGCTGTTTTTT. This gives the protein CASSLEKIWSSTGELFF.

V and J are TRBV29-1 and TRBJ2-1; TRBD2 matches at 7 bases. The CDR3 has 12 amino acids. Looked up from germline, CDR1 is SQVTM and CDR2 is ANQGSEA. The V gene end was trimmed by 4 bases and the J gene end by 6 bases; junction bases not matched to a gene: 3. CDR3 nucleotide sequence: TGCAGCGTTGTTCTAGCGGTCAATGAGCAGTTCTTC. Translating it yields CSVVLAVNEQFF.

This clone was found once. The junction departs from the called germline gene at one end, perhaps through a read error. The rearrangement joins TRBV27 to TRBJ2-7, with a weak D call TRBD1 (6 bases). The CDR3 loop spans 14 amino acids. The germline V gene has CDR1 MNHEY and CDR2 SMNVEV (reference sequence). In DNA, the CDR3 is TGTGCCAGCAGTGTATCGGACAGAAATTACGAGCAGTACTTC. This encodes CASSVSDRNYEQYF.

The rearrangement uses TRBV4-3 and TRBJ1-2; 8 nucleotides agree with TRBD1. Per germline, CDR1 LGHNA and CDR2 YSLEER. CDR3 length equals 15 residues. With 4 bases clipped from V and 5 bases from J, the junction kept 9 bases outside the gene matches. CDR3 DNA sequence: TGCGCCAGCAGCCGTCACCGACAGGGGCGGTATGGCTACACCTTC. Translating gives CASSRHRQGRYGYTF.

The V call is TRBV7-9, the J call TRBJ2-1; D unresolved. Germline-derived CDR1 and CDR2 are SEHNR and FQNEAQ (reference sequence). This CDR3 spans 14 amino acids. Trimming cost V 6 bases and J 1 base, with 10 bases left between them. CDR3 nucleotide sequence: TGTGCCAGCAGTCCTAGTGGATCCTACAATGAGCAGTTCTTC. As protein: CASSPSGSYNEQFF.

The chain employs TRBV28 and TRBJ2-5; D possibly corresponds to TRBD1 (8 bases). V lost 5 bases and J lost 5, with 24 bases in between. Looked up from germline, CDR1 is MDHEN and CDR2 is SYDVKM. The CDR3 runs 17 residues. CDR3 DNA sequence: TGTGCCAGCAGTCCACTGACGACAGGGGCGCGGGGGGAGACCCAGTACTTC. Translated, it gives CASSPLTTGARGETQYF.

The genes are TRBV4-1 and TRBJ2-7; possibly TRBD1 for D (5 bases). Trimming pared 0 bases from V and 3 bases from J, leaving 9 bases between. The CDR3 has 14 amino acids. Germline values: CDR1 MGHRA, CDR2 YSYEKL. The CDR3, as DNA: TGCGCCAGCAGCCAAGATCAGGGCATCTACGAGCAGTACTTC. Translated, it gives CASSQDQGIYEQYF.

The chain carries TRBV10-2 and TRBJ2-3; D unresolved. This CDR3 is 14 amino acids long. The germline CDR1 and CDR2 sequences are WSHSY and SAAADI. V lost 1 base, J lost 0 bases, and 5 bases lay in between. DNA of the CDR3: TGCGCCAGCAGTGAGTTACTTAGCACAGATACGCAGTATTTT. Translated: CASSELLSTDTQYF.

This clone came up once. The CDR3 nucleotides read TGTGCCAGCAGCTTAGGCGGGATCTACGAGCAGTACTTC. It specifies CASSLGGIYEQYF. The V and J genes are TRBV7-9 and TRBJ2-7; possibly TRBD2 for D (6 bases). V was cut by 1 base and J by 3 bases, with 7 bases left in between. Germline loops: CDR1 SEHNR, CDR2 FQNEAQ (reference sequence). The length of the CDR3 is 13 residues.

The rearrangement uses TRBV3-1 (or the pseudogene TRBV3-2) and TRBJ1-2, with a tentative D call TRBD1 (6 bases). This CDR3 is built from 16 residues. Germline V CDR1 and CDR2: LGHDT, YNNKEL (reference sequence). The ends were cut back, 2 bases at V and 3 bases at J, with 16 bases in the middle. CDR3 amino acids: CASSQPMGPGDYGYTF. In DNA form, the CDR3 reads TGTGCCAGCAGCCAACCTATGGGCCCAGGGGACTATGGCTACACCTTC.

The CDR3 sequence: CASSFRDRGNEQYF. DNA for the CDR3: TGTGCCAGCAGCTTTCGGGACAGGGGCAACGAGCAGTACTTC. The chain combines TRBV7-9 with TRBJ2-7; 10 bases align to TRBD1. The CDR3 runs 14 residues. Germline V lookup: CDR1 SEHNR, CDR2 FQNEAQ (reference sequence). Losses at the gene ends were 3 bases for V and 5 bases for J; bases not matched to a gene: 4.

The chain joins TRBV19 to TRBJ2-2, with D possibly matching TRBD1 (6 bases). The germline gives CDR1 LNHDA, CDR2 SQIVND (reference sequence). This CDR3 region has 16 residues. Deletions cut 5 bases from V and 1 base from J, with 14 bases between. DNA for the CDR3: TGTGCCAGTAGTCCCCTAACAGGGCTGAACACCGGGGAGCTGTTTTTT. Its protein product is CASSPLTGLNTGELFF.

The chain recombines TRBV10-3 with TRBJ2-7, with 13 bases fitting TRBD2. V gave up 2 bases and J gave up 0 bases; unmatched junction bases: 16. Looked up from germline, CDR1 is ENHRY and CDR2 is SYGVKD. This CDR3 is built from 21 residues. CDR3 loop: CAISEPTSGTSGVPSSYEQYF. The CDR3 bases are TGTGCCATCAGTGAGCCAACCTCCGGGACTAGCGGGGTCCCAAGCTCCTACGAGCAGTACTTC.

This chain joins TRBV5-8 and TRBJ1-2; maybe TRBD1 (5 bases). The CDR3 length is 14 residues. V dropped 2 bases and J dropped 2 bases, with 10 bases sitting between them. Germline-derived CDR1 and CDR2 are SGHTS and YDEGEE. The CDR3 region has the DNA TGTGCCAGCAGCTTTTCCAGGGCGAACTATGGCTACACCTTC. Amino acid sequence: CASSFSRANYGYTF.

The chain carries TRBV3-1 (or the pseudogene TRBV3-2) and TRBJ2-1, with D perhaps matching TRBD1 (6 bases). CDR1 is LGHDT, CDR2 YNNKEL, per germline (reference sequence). This CDR3 has 14 residues. The V end was cut by 3 bases, the J end by 7 bases, with 13 bases between. The CDR3 DNA is TGTGCCAGCAGCCAGCAGATACAGGGAAATGAGCAGTTCTTC. Translating it yields CASSQQIQGNEQFF.